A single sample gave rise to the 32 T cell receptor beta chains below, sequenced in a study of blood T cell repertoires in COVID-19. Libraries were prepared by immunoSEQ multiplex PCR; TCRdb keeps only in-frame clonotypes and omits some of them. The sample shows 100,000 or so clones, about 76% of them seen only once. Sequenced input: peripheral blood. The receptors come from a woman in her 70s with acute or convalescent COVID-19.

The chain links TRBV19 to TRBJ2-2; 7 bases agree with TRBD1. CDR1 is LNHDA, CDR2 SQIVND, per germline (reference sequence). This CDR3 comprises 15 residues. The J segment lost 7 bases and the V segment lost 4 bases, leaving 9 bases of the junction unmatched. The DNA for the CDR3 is TGTGCCAGTAGTAAGGCAGGGGGTGTGGTCGGGGAGCTGTTTTTT. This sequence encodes CASSKAGGVVGELFF.

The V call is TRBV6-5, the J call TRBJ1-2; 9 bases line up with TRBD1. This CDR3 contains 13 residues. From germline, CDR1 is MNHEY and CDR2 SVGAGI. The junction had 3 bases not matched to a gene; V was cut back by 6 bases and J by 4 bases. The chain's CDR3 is CASRETGGYGYTF. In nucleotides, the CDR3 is TGTGCCAGCAGGGAGACAGGGGGCTATGGCTACACCTTC.

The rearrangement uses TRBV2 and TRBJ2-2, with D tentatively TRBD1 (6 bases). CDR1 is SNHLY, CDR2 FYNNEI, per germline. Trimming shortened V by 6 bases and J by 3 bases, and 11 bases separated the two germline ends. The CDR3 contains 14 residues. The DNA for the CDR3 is TGTGCCAGCAGGCCGGGACAACACACCGGGGAGCTGTTTTTT. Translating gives CASRPGQHTGELFF.

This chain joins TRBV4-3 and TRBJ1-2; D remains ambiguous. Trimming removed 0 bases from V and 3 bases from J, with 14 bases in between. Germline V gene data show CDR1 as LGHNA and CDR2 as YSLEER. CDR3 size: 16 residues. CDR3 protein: CASSQDTSGGYYGYTF. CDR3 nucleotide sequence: TGCGCCAGCAGCCAAGACACATCGGGAGGCTACTATGGCTACACCTTC.

Written as DNA, the CDR3 is TGCGCCAGCAGCCCGGGGACAGCGAACACTGAAGCTTTCTTT. It codes for CASSPGTANTEAFF. The gene calls are TRBV5-1 and TRBJ1-1; 7 bases agree with TRBD1. Losses at the gene ends were 4 bases for V and 1 base for J; bases not matched to a gene: 4. Germline CDR1 reads SGHRS; CDR2 reads YFSETQ. The CDR3 has 14 amino acids.

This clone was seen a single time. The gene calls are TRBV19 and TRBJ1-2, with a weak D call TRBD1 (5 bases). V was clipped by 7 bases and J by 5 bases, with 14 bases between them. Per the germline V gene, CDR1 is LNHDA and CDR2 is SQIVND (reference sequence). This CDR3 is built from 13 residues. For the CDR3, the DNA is TGTGCCAGTATGCCTCCGGGGGAGTATGGCTACACCTTC. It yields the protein CASMPPGEYGYTF.

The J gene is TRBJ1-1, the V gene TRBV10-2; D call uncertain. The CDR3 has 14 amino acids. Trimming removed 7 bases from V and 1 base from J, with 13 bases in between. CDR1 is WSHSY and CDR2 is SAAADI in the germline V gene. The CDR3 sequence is CASNPGRENTEAFF. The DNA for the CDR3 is TGCGCCAGCAACCCTGGACGGGAGAACACTGAAGCTTTCTTT.

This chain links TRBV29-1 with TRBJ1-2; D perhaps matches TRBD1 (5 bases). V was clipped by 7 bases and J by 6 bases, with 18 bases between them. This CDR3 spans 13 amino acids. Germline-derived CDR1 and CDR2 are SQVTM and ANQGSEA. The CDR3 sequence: CSAGTSLRHGYTF. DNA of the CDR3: TGCAGCGCCGGGACTTCTCTTCGGCATGGCTACACCTTC. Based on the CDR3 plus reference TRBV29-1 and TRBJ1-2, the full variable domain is SAVISQKPSRDICQRGTSLTIQCQVDSQVTMMFWYRQQPGQSLTLIATANQGSEATYESGFVIDKFPISRPNLTFSTLTVSNMSPEDSSIYLCSAGTSLRHGYTFGSGTRLTVV.

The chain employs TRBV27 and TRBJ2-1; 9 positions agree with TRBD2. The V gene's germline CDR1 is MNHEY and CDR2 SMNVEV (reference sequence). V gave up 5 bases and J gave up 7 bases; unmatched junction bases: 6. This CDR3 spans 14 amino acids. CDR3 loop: CASSPGLAGNEQFF. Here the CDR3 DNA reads TGTGCCAGCAGTCCGGGACTAGCTGGAAATGAGCAGTTCTTC.

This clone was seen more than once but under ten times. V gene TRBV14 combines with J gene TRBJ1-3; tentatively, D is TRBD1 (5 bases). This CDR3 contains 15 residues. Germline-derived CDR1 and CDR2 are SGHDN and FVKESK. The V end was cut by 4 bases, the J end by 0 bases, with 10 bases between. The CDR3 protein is CASSLRGGSGNTIYF. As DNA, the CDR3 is TGTGCCAGCAGCCTACGGGGGGGCTCTGGAAACACCATATATTTT.

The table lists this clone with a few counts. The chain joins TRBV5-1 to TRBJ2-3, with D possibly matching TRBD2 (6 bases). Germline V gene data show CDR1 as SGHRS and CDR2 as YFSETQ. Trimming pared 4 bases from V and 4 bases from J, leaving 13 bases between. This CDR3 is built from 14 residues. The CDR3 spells CASSPQTSSDTQYF. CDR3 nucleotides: TGCGCCAGCAGCCCACAAACTAGCTCAGATACGCAGTATTTT. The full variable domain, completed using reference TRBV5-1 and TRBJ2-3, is KAGVTQTPRYLIKTRGQQVTLSCSPISGHRSVSWYQQTPGQGLQFLFEYFSETQRNKGNFPGRFSGRQFSNSRSEMNVSTLELGDSALYLCASSPQTSSDTQYFGPGTRLTVL.

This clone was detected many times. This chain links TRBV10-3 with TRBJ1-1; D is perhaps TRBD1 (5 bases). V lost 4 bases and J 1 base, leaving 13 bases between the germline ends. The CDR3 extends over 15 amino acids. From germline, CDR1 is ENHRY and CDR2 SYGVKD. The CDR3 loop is CAISAFGGRNTEAFF. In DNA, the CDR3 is TGTGCCATCAGTGCCTTCGGGGGGAGGAACACTGAAGCTTTCTTT.

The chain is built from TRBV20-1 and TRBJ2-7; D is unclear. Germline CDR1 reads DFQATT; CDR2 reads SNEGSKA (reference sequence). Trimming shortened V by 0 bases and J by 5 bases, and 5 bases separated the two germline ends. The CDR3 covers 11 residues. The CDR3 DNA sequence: TGCAGTGCTAGAGATCAGAACGAGCAGTACTTC. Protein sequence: CSARDQNEQYF.

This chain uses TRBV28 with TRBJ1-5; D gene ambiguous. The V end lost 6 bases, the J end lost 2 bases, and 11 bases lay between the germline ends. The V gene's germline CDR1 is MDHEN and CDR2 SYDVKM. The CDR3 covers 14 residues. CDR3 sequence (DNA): TGTGCCAGCAGCCCCCAGTTGGGCAATCAGCCCCAGCATTTT. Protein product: CASSPQLGNQPQHF.

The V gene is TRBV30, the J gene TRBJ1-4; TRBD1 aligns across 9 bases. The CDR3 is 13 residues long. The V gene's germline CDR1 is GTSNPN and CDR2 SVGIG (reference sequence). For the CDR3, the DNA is TGTGCTTGTACAGGGGGCCCTTTTGAAAAACTGTTTTTT. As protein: CACTGGPFEKLFF.

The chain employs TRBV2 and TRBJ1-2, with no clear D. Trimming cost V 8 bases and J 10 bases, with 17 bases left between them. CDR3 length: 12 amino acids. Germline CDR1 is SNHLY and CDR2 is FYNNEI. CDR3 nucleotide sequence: TGTGCCAGCCGGGAGTACTGGGAGGACTACACCTTC. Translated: CASREYWEDYTF.

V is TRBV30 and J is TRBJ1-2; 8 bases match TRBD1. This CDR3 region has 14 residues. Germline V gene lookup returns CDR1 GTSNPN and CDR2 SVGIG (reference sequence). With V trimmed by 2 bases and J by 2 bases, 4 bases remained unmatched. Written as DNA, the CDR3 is TGTGCCTGGAGTCTCAGGGGGCCGAACTATGGCTACACCTTC. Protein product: CAWSLRGPNYGYTF. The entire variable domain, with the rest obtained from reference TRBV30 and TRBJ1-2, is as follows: SQTIHQWPATLVQPVGSPLSLECTVEGTSNPNLYWYRQAAGRGLQLLFYSVGIGQISSEVPQNLSASRPQDRQFILSSKKLLLSDSGFYLCAWSLRGPNYGYTFGSGTRLTVV.

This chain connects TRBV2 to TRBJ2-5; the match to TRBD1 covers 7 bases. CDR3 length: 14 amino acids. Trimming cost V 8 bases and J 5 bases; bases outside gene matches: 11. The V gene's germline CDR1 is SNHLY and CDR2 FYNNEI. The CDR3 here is CASLRGPERETQYF. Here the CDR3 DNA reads TGTGCCAGCTTGAGGGGGCCTGAGCGGGAGACCCAGTACTTC.

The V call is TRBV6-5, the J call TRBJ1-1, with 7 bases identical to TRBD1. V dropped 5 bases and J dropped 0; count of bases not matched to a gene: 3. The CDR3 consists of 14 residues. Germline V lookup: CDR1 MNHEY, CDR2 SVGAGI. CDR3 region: CASSRTGVNTEAFF. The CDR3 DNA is TGTGCCAGCAGTAGAACAGGGGTGAACACTGAAGCTTTCTTT.

CDR3 sequence reads: CASSYSSSGRNYGYTF. The CDR3, as DNA: TGTGCCAGCAGTTACTCATCATCGGGGAGGAACTATGGCTACACCTTC. The chain combines TRBV6-5 with TRBJ1-2; no definite D call. Per germline, CDR1 MNHEY and CDR2 SVGAGI. CDR3 length: 16 amino acids. Trimming removed 0 bases at V and 2 bases at J, with 13 bases between.

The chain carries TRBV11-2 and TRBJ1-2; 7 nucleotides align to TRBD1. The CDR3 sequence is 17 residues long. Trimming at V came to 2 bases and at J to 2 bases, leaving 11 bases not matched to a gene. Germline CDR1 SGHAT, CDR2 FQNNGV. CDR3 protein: CASSLTRTGGGNYGYTF. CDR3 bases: TGTGCCAGCAGCTTAACCCGGACAGGTGGGGGGAACTATGGCTACACCTTC.

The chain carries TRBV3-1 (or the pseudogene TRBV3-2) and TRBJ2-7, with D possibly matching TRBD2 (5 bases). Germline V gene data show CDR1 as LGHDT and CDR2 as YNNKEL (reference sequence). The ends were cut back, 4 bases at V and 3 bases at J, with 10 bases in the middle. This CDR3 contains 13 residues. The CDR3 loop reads CASSPGLLYEQYF. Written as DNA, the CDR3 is TGTGCCAGCAGCCCAGGACTTCTCTACGAGCAGTACTTC.

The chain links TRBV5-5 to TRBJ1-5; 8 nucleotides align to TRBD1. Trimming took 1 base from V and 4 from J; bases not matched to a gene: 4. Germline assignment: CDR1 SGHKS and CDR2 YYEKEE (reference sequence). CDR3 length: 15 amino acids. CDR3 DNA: TGTGCCAGCAGCTTGTTACAGGGGGTAAATCAGCCCCAGCATTTT. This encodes CASSLLQGVNQPQHF.

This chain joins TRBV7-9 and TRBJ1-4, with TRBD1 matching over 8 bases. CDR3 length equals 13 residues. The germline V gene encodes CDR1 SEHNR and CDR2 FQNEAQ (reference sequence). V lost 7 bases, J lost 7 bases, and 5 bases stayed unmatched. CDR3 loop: CASTRTGSEKLFF. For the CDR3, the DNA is TGTGCCAGCACCAGGACAGGGAGTGAAAAACTGTTTTTT.

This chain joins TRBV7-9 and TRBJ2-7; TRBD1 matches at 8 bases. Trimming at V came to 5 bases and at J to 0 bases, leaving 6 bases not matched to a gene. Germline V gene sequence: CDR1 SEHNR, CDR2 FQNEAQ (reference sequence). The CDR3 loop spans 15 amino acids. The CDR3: CASSALGQASYEQYF. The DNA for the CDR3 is TGTGCCAGCAGCGCCCTGGGACAGGCCTCCTACGAGCAGTACTTC.

The CDR3 loop reads CAWKFGGADEKLFF. The CDR3 nucleotides are TGTGCCTGGAAGTTCGGGGGGGCGGATGAAAAACTGTTTTTT. The chain recombines TRBV30 with TRBJ1-4; tentatively, D is TRBD1 (6 bases). This CDR3 has 14 residues. V was shortened by 4 bases and J by 6 bases, with 15 bases between the two germline ends. The germline V gene has CDR1 GTSNPN and CDR2 SVGIG (reference sequence).

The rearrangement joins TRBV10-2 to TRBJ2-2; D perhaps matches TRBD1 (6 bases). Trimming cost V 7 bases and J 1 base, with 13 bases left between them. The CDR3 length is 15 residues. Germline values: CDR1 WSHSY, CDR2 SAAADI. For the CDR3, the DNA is TGCGCCAGCACTTCGACAGGCGAGAACACCGGGGAGCTGTTTTTT. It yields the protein CASTSTGENTGELFF.

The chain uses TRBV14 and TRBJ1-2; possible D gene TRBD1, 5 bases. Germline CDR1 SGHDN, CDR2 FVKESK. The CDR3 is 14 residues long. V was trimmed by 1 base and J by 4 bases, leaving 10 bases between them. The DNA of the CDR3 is TGTGCCAGCAGCCAAGTTTCACAGGCCTATGGCTACACCTTC. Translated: CASSQVSQAYGYTF.

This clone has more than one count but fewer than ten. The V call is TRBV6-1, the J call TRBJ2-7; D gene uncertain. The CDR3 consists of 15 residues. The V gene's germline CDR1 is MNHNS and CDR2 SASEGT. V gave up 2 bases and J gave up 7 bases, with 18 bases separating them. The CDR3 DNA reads TGTGCCAGCAGTGAATCGGTACTCCTTGTGTTGGAGCAGTACTTC. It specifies CASSESVLLVLEQYF.

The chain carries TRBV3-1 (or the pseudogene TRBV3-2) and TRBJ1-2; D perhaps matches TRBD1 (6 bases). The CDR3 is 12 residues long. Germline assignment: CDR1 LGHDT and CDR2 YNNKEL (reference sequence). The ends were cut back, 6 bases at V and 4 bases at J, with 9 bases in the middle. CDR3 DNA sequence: TGTGCCAGCAGTCTAGGGGGCTATGGCTACACCTTC. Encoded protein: CASSLGGYGYTF.

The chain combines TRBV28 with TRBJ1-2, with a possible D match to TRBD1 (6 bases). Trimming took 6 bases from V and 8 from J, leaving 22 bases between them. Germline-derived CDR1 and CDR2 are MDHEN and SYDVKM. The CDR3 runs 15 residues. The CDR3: CASRPSQGPEGGYTF. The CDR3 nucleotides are TGTGCCAGCAGACCCTCACAGGGCCCCGAGGGGGGCTACACCTTC.

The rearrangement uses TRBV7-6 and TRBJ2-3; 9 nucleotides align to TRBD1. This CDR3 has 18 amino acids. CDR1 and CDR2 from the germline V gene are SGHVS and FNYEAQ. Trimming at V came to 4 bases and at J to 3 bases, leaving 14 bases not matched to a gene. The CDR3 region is CASSSPRDRAPTTDTQYF. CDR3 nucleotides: TGTGCCAGCAGCTCACCCCGGGACAGGGCCCCAACTACAGATACGCAGTATTTT.